The entry below describes one T cell receptor (beta chain). Its specificity is unknown. This record belongs to a study of spatial heterogeneity in lung cancer. At the level of the study: Sequencing consistently turned up more beta-chain sequences than alpha-chain sequences. Notes on the study in general: Tumor mutation count correlated with how many alpha and beta TCRs expanded intratumorally.

Every TCR cDNA molecule carried a tag that served as a unique molecular identifier. TCRdb independently ran MiXCR on the 5' RACE reads; one entry per CDR3 protein. The top ten clones hold roughly 24% of a sample with approximately 2,000 distinct CDR3 sequences, roughly two fifths of them seen once. Time point denoted: sample taken at primary tumor resection. Donation came from around 77 patients with untreated early-stage non-small cell lung cancer. Unsorted whole RNA from tumor, nontumor lung or frozen PBMC underwent sequencing. This CDR3 is 14 amino acids long. Germline assignment: CDR1 SGHDN and CDR2 FVKESK. V lost 0 bases and J lost 4, with 8 bases in between.

The chain combines TRBV14 with TRBJ2-3; weak D call: TRBD2 (5 bases). Sequencing used lung tumor tissue, obtained at surgery. The source is a male donor with early-stage non-small cell lung cancer. The CDR3 nucleotides read TGTGCCAGCAGCCAAGAGACCGGGGCAGATACGCAGTATTTT. Translated: CASSQETGADTQYF.